The 10 T cell receptor beta chains given below trace back to one sample, sequenced in a study of cytomegalovirus exposure and HLA in healthy donors. The PCR was carried out with 60 Vbeta primers and 13 Jbeta primers. Here immunoSEQ multiplex PCR was the method, and the copy in TCRdb shows in-frame clones only, minus some. The sample lists around 120,000 clones, 80% occurring once. Material: PBMCs. These receptor sequences come from a woman in her 40s in good health and CMV-seronegative.

The V gene is TRBV2, the J gene TRBJ1-1; 10 bases agree with TRBD1. Unmatched junction bases numbered 7, after V lost 3 bases and J lost 6 bases. This CDR3 contains 15 residues. Germline V gene sequence: CDR1 SNHLY, CDR2 FYNNEI. CDR3 amino acids: CASSDEGQGIAEAFF. The CDR3 bases are TGTGCCAGCAGTGACGAGGGACAGGGGATAGCTGAAGCTTTCTTT.

The chain employs TRBV4-1 and TRBJ2-7; no clear D. V lost 5 bases and J 7 bases, leaving 12 bases between the germline ends. The CDR3 spans 12 residues. Germline values: CDR1 MGHRA, CDR2 YSYEKL. The CDR3 sequence: CASSSDPREQYF. The CDR3 nucleotides read TGCGCCAGCAGCTCGGATCCGAGGGAGCAGTACTTC.

This rearrangement joins TRBV19 to TRBJ1-1, with TRBD1 matching 8 bases. The CDR3 covers 16 residues. The V segment lost 5 bases and the J segment 5 bases; nucleotides outside the gene matches: 13. The germline V gene has CDR1 LNHDA and CDR2 SQIVND (reference sequence). The CDR3 reads CASSLRQGRGRTEAFF. The DNA for the CDR3 is TGTGCCAGTAGTCTCCGACAGGGGAGGGGGCGGACTGAAGCTTTCTTT. The whole variable domain, filled in from reference TRBV19 and TRBJ1-1, reads DGGITQSPKYLFRKEGQNVTLSCEQNLNHDAMYWYRQDPGQGLRLIYYSQIVNDFQKGDIAEGYSVSREKKESFPLTVTSAQKNPTAFYLCASSLRQGRGRTEAFFGQGTRLTVV.

This clone was detected a few times. This sequence joins TRBV4-1 and TRBJ2-1; TRBD2 matches at 7 bases. This CDR3 is 15 amino acids long. Germline V gives CDR1 MGHRA, CDR2 YSYEKL. J lost 6 bases, V lost 4 bases, and 9 bases had no gene match. The CDR3 protein is CASSLETSRSNEQFF. DNA for the CDR3: TGCGCCAGCAGCCTTGAGACTAGCCGTAGCAATGAGCAGTTCTTC.

J is TRBJ2-1 and V is TRBV15; the D gene is possibly TRBD2 (5 bases). V was clipped by 5 bases and J by 4 bases, with 21 bases between them. CDR1 and CDR2 from the germline V gene are LNHNV and YYDKDF (reference sequence). This CDR3 has 17 residues. CDR3 DNA sequence: TGTGCCACCAGCCCGGGGAGTGGGCCTCAGCGTTACAATGAGCAGTTCTTC. Translating gives CATSPGSGPQRYNEQFF.

The CDR3 sequence: CASSVVQGSVNTEAFF. The CDR3 bases are TGTGCCAGCAGCGTAGTTCAGGGATCGGTGAACACTGAAGCTTTCTTT. The rearrangement uses TRBV9 and TRBJ1-1; D is perhaps TRBD1 (5 bases). The CDR3 covers 16 residues. With 0 bases removed from V and 0 bases from J, the gap between germline ends came to 12 bases. Germline-derived CDR1 and CDR2 are SGDLS and YYNGEE.

The genes are TRBV28 and TRBJ1-6; TRBD1 aligns across 11 bases. The CDR3 extends over 13 amino acids. Germline V CDR1 and CDR2: MDHEN, SYDVKM. Unmatched junction bases numbered 5, after V lost 5 bases and J lost 14 bases. This CDR3 reads CASSTDRGRTLHF. The CDR3 DNA follows: TGTGCCAGCAGTACGGACAGGGGGCGCACCCTCCACTTT.

V is TRBV7-6 and J is TRBJ2-1; 9 bases line up with TRBD2. This CDR3 has 15 residues. V was clipped by 4 bases and J by 8 bases; unmatched bases: 9. The germline V gene has CDR1 SGHVS and CDR2 FNYEAQ. CDR3 coding DNA: TGTGCCAGCAGCTATCGCGGGAGGGGCGTGGATGAGCAGTTCTTC. This gives the protein CASSYRGRGVDEQFF. Full variable domain (rest looked up from reference TRBV7-6 and TRBJ2-1): GAGVSQSPRYKVTKRGQDVALRCDPISGHVSLYWYRQALGQGPEFLTYFNYEAQQDKSGLPNDRFSAERPEGSISTLTIQRTEQRDSAMYRCASSYRGRGVDEQFFGPGTRLTVL.

This clone was seen a few times. The chain couples TRBV2 to TRBJ1-2; D is ambiguous. V lost 8 bases, J lost 3 bases, and 13 bases lay in between. The CDR3 totals 13 residues. Germline V CDR1 and CDR2: SNHLY, FYNNEI. CDR3 bases: TGTGCCAGCTATGGAGGGAGAGACTATGGCTACACCTTC. Protein: CASYGGRDYGYTF. Looking up the rest from reference TRBV2 and TRBJ1-2 gives the full variable domain: EPEVTQTPSHQVTQMGQEVILRCVPISNHLYFYWYRQILGQKVEFLVSFYNNEISEKSEIFDDQFSVERPDGSNFTLKIRSTKLEDSAMYFCASYGGRDYGYTFGSGTRLTVV.

This rearrangement joins TRBV9 to TRBJ1-3; TRBD1 matches 9 bases. This CDR3 has 16 residues. The V gene's germline CDR1 is SGDLS and CDR2 YYNGEE. V lost 4 bases and J lost 6; bases outside the gene matches: 11. The DNA for the CDR3 is TGTGCCAGCAGCCAAGAGGCGGGACAGGGCGTAAACACCATATATTTT. Translating it yields CASSQEAGQGVNTIYF.